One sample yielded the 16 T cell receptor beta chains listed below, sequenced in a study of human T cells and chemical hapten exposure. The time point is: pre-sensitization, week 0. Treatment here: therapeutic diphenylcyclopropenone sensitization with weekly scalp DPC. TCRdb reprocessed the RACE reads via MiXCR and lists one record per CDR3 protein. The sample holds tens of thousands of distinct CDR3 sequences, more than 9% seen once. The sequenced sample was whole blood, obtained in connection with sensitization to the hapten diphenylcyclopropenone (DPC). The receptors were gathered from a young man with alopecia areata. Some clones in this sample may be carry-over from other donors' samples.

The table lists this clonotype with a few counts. The CDR3 DNA is TGTGCCAGCAGCTCCAATACCGGGGAGCTGTTTTTT. Its protein product is CASSSNTGELFF. The rearrangement uses TRBV9 and TRBJ2-2, with D hard to call. V was pared by 4 bases and J by 5 bases, with 6 bases between. The CDR3 length is 12 residues. Per germline, CDR1 SGDLS and CDR2 YYNGEE.

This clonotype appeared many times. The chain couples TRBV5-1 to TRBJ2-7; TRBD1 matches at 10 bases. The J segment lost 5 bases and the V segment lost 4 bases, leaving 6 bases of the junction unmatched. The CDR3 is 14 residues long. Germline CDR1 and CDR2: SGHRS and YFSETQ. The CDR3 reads CASSPDRGRNEQYF. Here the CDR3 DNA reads TGCGCCAGCAGCCCCGACAGGGGGCGGAACGAGCAGTACTTC.

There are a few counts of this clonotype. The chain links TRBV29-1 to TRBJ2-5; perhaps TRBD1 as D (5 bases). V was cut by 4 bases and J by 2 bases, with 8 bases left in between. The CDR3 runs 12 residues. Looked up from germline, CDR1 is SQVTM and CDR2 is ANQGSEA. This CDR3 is CSVGQLQETQYF. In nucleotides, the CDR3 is TGCAGCGTTGGACAGTTACAAGAGACCCAGTACTTC. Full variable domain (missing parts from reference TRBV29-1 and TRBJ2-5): SAVISQKPSRDICQRGTSLTIQCQVDSQVTMMFWYRQQPGQSLTLIATANQGSEATYESGFVIDKFPISRPNLTFSTLTVSNMSPEDSSIYLCSVGQLQETQYFGPGTRLLVL.

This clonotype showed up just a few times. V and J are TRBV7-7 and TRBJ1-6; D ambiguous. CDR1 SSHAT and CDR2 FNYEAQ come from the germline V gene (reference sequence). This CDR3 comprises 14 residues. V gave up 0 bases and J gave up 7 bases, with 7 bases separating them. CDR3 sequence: CASSLAGGNSPLHF. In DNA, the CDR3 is TGTGCCAGCAGCTTAGCGGGCGGGAATTCACCCCTCCACTTT.

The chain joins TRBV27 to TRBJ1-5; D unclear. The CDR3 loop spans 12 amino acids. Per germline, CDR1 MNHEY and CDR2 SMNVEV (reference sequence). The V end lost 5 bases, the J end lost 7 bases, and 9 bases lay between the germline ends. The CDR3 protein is CASSTQGQPQHF. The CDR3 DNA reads TGTGCCAGCAGTACCCAAGGACAGCCCCAGCATTTT.

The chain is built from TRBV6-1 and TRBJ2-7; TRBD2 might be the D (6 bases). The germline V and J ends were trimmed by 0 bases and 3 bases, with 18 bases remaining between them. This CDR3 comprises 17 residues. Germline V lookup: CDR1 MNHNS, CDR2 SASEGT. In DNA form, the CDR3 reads TGTGCCAGCAGTGAAGCGGCGAAGGTCCGGGGGATCTACGAGCAGTACTTC. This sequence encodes CASSEAAKVRGIYEQYF.

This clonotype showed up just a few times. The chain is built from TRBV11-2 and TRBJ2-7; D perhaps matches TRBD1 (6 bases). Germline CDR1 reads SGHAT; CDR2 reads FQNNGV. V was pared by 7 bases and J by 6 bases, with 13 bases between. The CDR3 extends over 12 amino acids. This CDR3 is CASTSAGVEQYV. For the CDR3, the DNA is TGTGCCAGCACTTCGGCAGGGGTCGAGCAGTACGTC.

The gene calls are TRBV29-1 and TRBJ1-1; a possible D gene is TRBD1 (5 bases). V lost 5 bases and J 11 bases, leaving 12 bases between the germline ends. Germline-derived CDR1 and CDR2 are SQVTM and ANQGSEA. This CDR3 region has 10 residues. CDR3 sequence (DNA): TGCAGCGTTTTACAGGTAGAGGCTTTCTTT. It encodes CSVLQVEAFF.

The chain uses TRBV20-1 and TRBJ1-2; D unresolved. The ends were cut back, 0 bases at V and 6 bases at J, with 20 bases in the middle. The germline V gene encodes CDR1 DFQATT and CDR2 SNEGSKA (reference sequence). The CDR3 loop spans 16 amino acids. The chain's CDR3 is CSARDGGRTSANGYTF. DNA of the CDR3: TGCAGTGCTAGAGATGGAGGACGAACAAGCGCGAATGGCTACACCTTC.

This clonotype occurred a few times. The CDR3 coding sequence is TGTGCCAGCAGCTTAGAATCGTTCACTGAAGCTTTCTTT. Protein sequence: CASSLESFTEAFF. The chain employs TRBV11-2 and TRBJ1-1; D is undetermined. The germline V gene has CDR1 SGHAT and CDR2 FQNNGV. The CDR3 loop spans 13 amino acids. V shed 0 bases and J shed 4 bases, with 6 bases lying between them.

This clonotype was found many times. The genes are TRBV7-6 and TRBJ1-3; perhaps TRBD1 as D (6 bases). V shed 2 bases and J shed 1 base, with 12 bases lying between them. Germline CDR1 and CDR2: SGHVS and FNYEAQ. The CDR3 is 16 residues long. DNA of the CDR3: TGTGCCAGCAGCTTATCGGCAGGGGTTTCTGGAAACACCATATATTTT. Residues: CASSLSAGVSGNTIYF.

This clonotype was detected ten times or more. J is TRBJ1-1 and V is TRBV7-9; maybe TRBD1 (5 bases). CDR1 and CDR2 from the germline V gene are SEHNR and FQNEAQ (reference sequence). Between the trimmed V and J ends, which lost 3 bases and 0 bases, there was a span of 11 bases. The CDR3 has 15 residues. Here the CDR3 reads CASSFGTVLNTEAFF. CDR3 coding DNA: TGTGCCAGCAGCTTTGGGACGGTTTTGAACACTGAAGCTTTCTTT.

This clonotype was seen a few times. The CDR3 is CSAPPSKRNQPQHF. DNA of the CDR3: TGCAGTGCTCCCCCTTCAAAGCGAAATCAGCCCCAGCATTTT. This rearrangement joins TRBV20-1 to TRBJ1-5; D is ambiguous. CDR1 is DFQATT and CDR2 is SNEGSKA in the germline V gene (reference sequence). Trimming pared 5 bases from V and 4 bases from J, leaving 15 bases between. This CDR3 comprises 14 residues.

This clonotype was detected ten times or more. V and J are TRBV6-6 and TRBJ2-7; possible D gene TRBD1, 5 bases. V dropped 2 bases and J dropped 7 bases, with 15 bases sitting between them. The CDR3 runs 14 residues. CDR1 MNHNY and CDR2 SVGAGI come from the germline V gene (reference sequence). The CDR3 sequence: CASSYVAGKVEQYV. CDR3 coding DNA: TGTGCCAGCAGTTACGTTGCAGGGAAAGTAGAGCAGTACGTC.

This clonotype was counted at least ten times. This CDR3 reads CASSQDGWVDTEAFF. The CDR3 nucleotides are TGCGCCAGCAGCCAGGACGGCTGGGTAGACACTGAAGCTTTCTTT. The chain carries TRBV4-1 and TRBJ1-1; no reliable D call. Trimming removed 3 bases at V and 3 bases at J, with 14 bases between. The CDR3 extends over 15 amino acids. Germline values: CDR1 MGHRA, CDR2 YSYEKL.

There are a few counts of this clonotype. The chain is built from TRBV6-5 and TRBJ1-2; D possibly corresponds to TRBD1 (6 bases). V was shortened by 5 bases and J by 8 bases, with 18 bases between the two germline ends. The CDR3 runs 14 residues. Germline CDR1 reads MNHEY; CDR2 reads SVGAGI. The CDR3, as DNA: TGTGCCAGCAGTCCGGCAGACAGGCTGAGGGGCTACACCTTC. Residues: CASSPADRLRGYTF.